What follows are 13 T cell receptor beta chains derived from one specimen sequenced in a study of CD8 T cells in ankylosing spondylitis. TCRdb reprocessed the 5' RACE reads with MiXCR, giving one entry per CDR3 protein. The sample shows about 140,000 distinct CDR3 sequences, 5.5% to 7.5% of them seen only once. Material for sequencing was blood, either unsorted or a sorted T cell fraction (not recorded which). These receptors were collected from a female donor with ankylosing spondylitis or in good health (not recorded which).

This clonotype has ten or more counts. This sequence joins TRBV7-2 and TRBJ2-2; D is perhaps TRBD2 (6 bases). Trimming removed 8 bases from V and 6 bases from J, with 13 bases in between. The CDR3 is 13 amino acids. Germline lookup yields CDR1 SGHTA and CDR2 FQGNSA. CDR3 residues: CASRSGWAGELFF. As DNA, the CDR3 is TGTGCCAGCCGAAGCGGGTGGGCCGGGGAGCTGTTTTTT.

A few counts support this clonotype. The chain uses TRBV5-6 and TRBJ2-1, with 10 bases fitting TRBD2. This CDR3 spans 15 amino acids. Trimming at V came to 4 bases and at J to 5 bases, leaving 6 bases not matched to a gene. Germline V gives CDR1 SGHDT, CDR2 YYEEEE. The CDR3 DNA reads TGTGCCAGCAGCCCATGGACTAGCGGCAACAATGAGCAGTTCTTC. Amino acids: CASSPWTSGNNEQFF.

To note about this clonotype: Sequence at one end of the junction differs from germline and may be a read error. The chain has TRBV20-1 and TRBJ2-1; D ambiguous. CDR1 and CDR2 from the germline V gene are DFQATT and SNEGSKA (reference sequence). The CDR3 extends over 17 amino acids. Written as DNA, the CDR3 is TGCTGTGCTAGAGATCCTTTTAGGGCGGACTCCTACAATGAGCAGTTCTTC. Protein: CCARDPFRADSYNEQFF.

This clonotype was seen repeatedly, ten times or more. This sequence joins TRBV25-1 and TRBJ2-3; 8 positions agree with TRBD1. This CDR3 has 15 amino acids. CDR1 and CDR2 from the germline V gene are MGHDK and SYGVNS. Trimming removed 5 bases from V and 4 bases from J; junction bases left unmatched: 8. CDR3 protein: CASSFQGALADTQYF. The DNA of the CDR3 is TGTGCCAGCAGTTTCCAGGGGGCCCTCGCAGATACGCAGTATTTT.

This clonotype was observed at least ten times. The chain uses TRBV29-1 and TRBJ1-2; perhaps TRBD1 as D (6 bases). The ends were cut back, 4 bases at V and 8 bases at J, with 14 bases in the middle. CDR1 SQVTM and CDR2 ANQGSEA come from the germline V gene. This CDR3 has 12 amino acids. In DNA, the CDR3 is TGCAGCGTTGCGGGGTACACAGGGGGCTACACCTTC. It translates to CSVAGYTGGYTF.

This clonotype was found a few times. The chain is built from TRBV10-3 and TRBJ2-2; no firm D call. Germline CDR1 reads ENHRY; CDR2 reads SYGVKD. The CDR3 spans 13 residues. V lost 10 bases and J lost 3, with 12 bases in between. For the CDR3, the DNA is TGTGCCACCGTACCCGGAGACACCGGGGAGCTGTTTTTT. It codes for CATVPGDTGELFF.

This clonotype was seen repeatedly, ten times or more. A junction boundary mismatches the germline segment, possibly from a read error. The rearrangement links TRBV6-1 to TRBJ2-3, with TRBD2 as a possible D gene (7 bases). Germline lookup yields CDR1 MNHNS and CDR2 SASEGT. This CDR3 is 14 amino acids long. The DNA for the CDR3 is TGTGCCAGCACTGAAGGGGGAGGGCGGGATACGCAGTATTTT. Protein product: CASTEGGGRDTQYF.

This clonotype was detected many times. The CDR3 DNA is TGCAGTGCAATCCCTAGCGGAGGCCCCTACGAGCAGTACTTC. As protein: CSAIPSGGPYEQYF. The chain recombines TRBV20-1 with TRBJ2-7, with 7 bases that match TRBD2. The CDR3 has 14 amino acids. The germline gives CDR1 DFQATT, CDR2 SNEGSKA (reference sequence). J was trimmed by 2 bases and V by 6 bases; bases with no gene match: 10.

This clonotype has at least ten counts. This chain uses TRBV20-1 with TRBJ2-7; TRBD2 is a possible D gene (5 bases). The CDR3 spans 12 residues. CDR1 is DFQATT and CDR2 is SNEGSKA in the germline V gene (reference sequence). Trimming cost V 4 bases and J 1 base, with 8 bases left between them. CDR3 in DNA: TGCAGTGCTAACGGGGTTTCCTACGAGCAGTACTTC. Translating gives CSANGVSYEQYF.

This clonotype was detected many times. The V and J genes are TRBV12-3 or TRBV12-4 and TRBJ2-2; 9 bases map to TRBD1. CDR3 size: 14 residues. Trimming at V came to 5 bases and at J to 6 bases, leaving 4 bases not matched to a gene. The CDR3 coding sequence is TGTGCCAGCAGTGGGGACAGGGTGGCCGGGGAGCTGTTTTTT. Protein product: CASSGDRVAGELFF.

At least ten counts were recorded for this clonotype. J is TRBJ2-1 and V is TRBV15; TRBD1 matches 8 bases. The germline CDR1 and CDR2 sequences are LNHNV and YYDKDF (reference sequence). The ends lost 1 base at V and 5 bases at J; junction bases unmatched: 7. This CDR3 is built from 16 residues. CDR3 residues: CATSRGLGQGNNEQFF. The CDR3 bases are TGTGCCACCAGCAGAGGCCTCGGACAGGGCAACAATGAGCAGTTCTTC.

This clonotype was counted at least ten times. The chain uses TRBV28 and TRBJ1-1; tentative D call: TRBD1 (6 bases). V lost 2 bases to trimming and J lost 0 bases, with 10 bases between them. Germline V gene data show CDR1 as MDHEN and CDR2 as SYDVKM. The CDR3 is 15 amino acids. This chain's CDR3 is CASSLRDKLNTEAFF. In DNA, the CDR3 is TGTGCCAGCAGTTTACGGGACAAATTGAACACTGAAGCTTTCTTT. The entire variable domain, with the rest obtained from reference TRBV28 and TRBJ1-1, is as follows: DVKVTQSSRYLVKRTGEKVFLECVQDMDHENMFWYRQDPGLGLRLIYFSYDVKMKEKGDIPEGYSVSREKKERFSLILESASTNQTSMYLCASSLRDKLNTEAFFGQGTRLTVV.

This clonotype was picked up many times. The chain is built from TRBV9 and TRBJ2-1; 7 bases match TRBD2. The germline V gene has CDR1 SGDLS and CDR2 YYNGEE. V gave up 3 bases and J gave up 4 bases; unmatched junction bases: 4. The CDR3 runs to 14 residues. CDR3 nucleotide sequence: TGTGCCAGCAGCGCTAGGCGGGGGTACAATGAGCAGTTCTTC. It codes for CASSARRGYNEQFF.